The clone carrying this TCR beta chain has just one count. This record belongs to a study of blood T cell repertoires in COVID-19. Study details: Samples came from the United States, Italy and Spain, spanning acute and convalescent COVID-19. The analysed material was cDNA or gDNA that came from T cells, B-cell-depleted T cells, or PBMCs.

Trimming took off 3 bases at V and 7 bases at J, with 16 bases between the two ends. This CDR3 is 14 amino acids long. The germline V gene encodes CDR1 SGDLS and CDR2 YYNGEE. Study processing details: By means of reference gene primer amplification, nucleated cell counts were estimated. Here immunoSEQ multiplex PCR was the method, and the copy in TCRdb shows in-frame clones only, minus some. That table gives V, J and clone size, and the DNA gave D and trimming. The sample shows roughly 150,000 clones, about 89% of them seen only once. The rearrangement joins TRBV9 to TRBJ1-2, with a tentative D call TRBD1 (6 bases). Sample: peripheral blood. The sequence was collected from a man between 60 and 70 years old with acute or convalescent COVID-19. The CDR3 spells CASSADLHRAGYTF. CDR3 in DNA: TGTGCCAGCAGCGCCGACCTACACAGGGCTGGCTACACCTTC.